This T cell receptor (beta chain) was captured by sequencing in a study of T cell responses to AZD1222 COVID-19 vaccine. Findings and limits, study-wide: Just a handful of people given AZD1222 tested seropositive at baseline. An increase in Spike-specific TCR breadth and depth was observed after two AZD1222 doses. Females made up more of the donors, who were largely white British, and clonal diversity may have come out too low. Across the whole spike, CD4 TCRs peaked at regions 160-218 and 743-854.

Between the trimmed V and J ends, which lost 5 bases and 10 bases, there was a span of 15 bases. Looked up from germline, CDR1 is MNHEY and CDR2 is SMNVEV (reference sequence). The CDR3 loop spans 13 amino acids. The method was immunoSEQ multiplex PCR; TCRdb's version includes in-frame clones alone and lacks a portion of them. This table holds some 97,000 clones, 87% found once. A note on this clone: The target antigen is unknown.

Source: peripheral blood, taken on day 0 of MenACWY control vaccination. This receptor was obtained from an adult in good health. This rearrangement joins TRBV27 to TRBJ1-3, with D uncertain. CDR3 DNA sequence: TGTGCCAGCAGTCTCCCCCACGCGGTAACCATATATTTT. Translating it yields CASSLPHAVTIYF.